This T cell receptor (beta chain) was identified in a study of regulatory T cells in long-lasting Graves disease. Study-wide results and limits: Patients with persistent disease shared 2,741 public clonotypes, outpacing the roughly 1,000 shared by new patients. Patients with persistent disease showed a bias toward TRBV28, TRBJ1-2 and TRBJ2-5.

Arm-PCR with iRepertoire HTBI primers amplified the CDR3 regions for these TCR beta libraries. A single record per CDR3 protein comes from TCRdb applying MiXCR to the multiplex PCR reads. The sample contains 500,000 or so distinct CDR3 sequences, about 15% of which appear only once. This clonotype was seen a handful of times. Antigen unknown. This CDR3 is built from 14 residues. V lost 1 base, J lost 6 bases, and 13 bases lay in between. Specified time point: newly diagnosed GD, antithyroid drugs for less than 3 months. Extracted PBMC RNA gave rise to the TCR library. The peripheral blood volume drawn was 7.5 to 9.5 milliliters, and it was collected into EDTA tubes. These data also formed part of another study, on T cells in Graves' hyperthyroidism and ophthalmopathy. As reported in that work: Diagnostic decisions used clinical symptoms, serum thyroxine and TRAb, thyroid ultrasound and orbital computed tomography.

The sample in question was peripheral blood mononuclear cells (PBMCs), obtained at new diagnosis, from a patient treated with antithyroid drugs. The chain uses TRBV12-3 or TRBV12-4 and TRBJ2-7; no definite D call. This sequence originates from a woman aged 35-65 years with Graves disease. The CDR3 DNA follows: TGTGCCAGCAGTTTAGTCGTAGGTCTGGGCGAGCAGTACTTC. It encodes CASSLVVGLGEQYF.